Presented here are 23 T cell receptor beta chains from one specimen sequenced in a study of CD8+CD57+ T cells in acquired aplastic anemia. Profiles of TCR beta VDJ and CDR3 were generated from a genomic DNA template. TCRdb itself ran the reads through MiXCR, one entry per CDR3 protein. Among roughly 420,000 distinct CDR3 sequences listed, about two thirds were seen once. The sequenced material came from sorted CD4+, CD8+, or CD8+CD57+ T cells (not recorded which) from PBMCs. The receptors were gathered from a human donor in good health, serving as a control.

V is TRBV4-2 and J is TRBJ1-1; D is ambiguous. V was clipped by 5 bases and J by 0 bases, with 10 bases between them. Germline lookup yields CDR1 LGHNA and CDR2 YNFKEQ. The CDR3 spans 14 residues. In DNA, the CDR3 is TGTGCCAGCAGCAGAGATTGGGTGAACACTGAAGCTTTCTTT. Translation gives CASSRDWVNTEAFF.

On this clonotype: Sequence at one end of the junction differs from germline and may be a read error. This rearrangement joins TRBV7-2 to TRBJ2-1; D is tentatively TRBD1 or TRBD2 (5 bases each). Per the germline V gene, CDR1 is SGHTA and CDR2 is FQGNSA. There are 13 residues in the CDR3. The CDR3 bases are TGCGCCAGCAGCAGGGAGACGTCGCGAGAGCAGTCCTTC. This gives the protein CASSRETSREQSF. The full variable domain, in which reference TRBV7-2 and TRBJ2-1 provide the parts outside the CDR3, is GAGVSQSPSNKVTEKGKDVELRCDPISGHTALYWYRQSLGQGLEFLIYFQGNSAPDKSGLPSDRFSAERTGGSVSTLTIQRTQQEDSAVYLCASSRETSREQSFGPGTRLTVL.

The chain couples TRBV11-3 to TRBJ1-1; D ambiguous. The germline V gene has CDR1 SGHNT and CDR2 YENEEA. The V gene lost 3 bases and the J gene lost 5 bases, with 10 bases spanning the gap. CDR3 length equals 13 residues. The chain's CDR3 is CASSFAQETEAFF. Here the CDR3 DNA reads TGTGCCAGCAGCTTTGCTCAGGAGACTGAAGCTTTCTTT.

This chain uses TRBV24-1 with TRBJ2-1; possible D gene TRBD1, 5 bases. The closer fit of TRBJ2-3 to the DNA end suggests the J call may be wrong. Per germline, CDR1 KGHDR and CDR2 SFDVKD. This CDR3 has 14 amino acids. Written as DNA, the CDR3 is TGTGCCACCAGTGCGCCCACAGGTCCAAATACGCAGTATTTT. Its translation is CATSAPTGPNTQYF.

As regards this clonotype: The CDR3 does not end in the conserved phenylalanine or tryptophan, so this is likely a read error. The chain joins TRBV10-1 to TRBJ2-7; a weak D match, TRBD2 (5 bases). The CDR3 runs to 11 residues. CDR1 is WNHNN and CDR2 is SYGVQD in the germline V gene (reference sequence). V was shortened by 6 bases and J by 10 bases, with 13 bases between the two germline ends. This chain's CDR3 is CASSSGGDQYT. CDR3 nucleotide sequence: TGCGCCAGCAGCTCAGGAGGCGACCAGTACACT.

This clonotype appeared many times. The rearrangement links TRBV11-1 to TRBJ1-6, with a weak D call TRBD1 (5 bases). Germline V gives CDR1 SGHAT, CDR2 FQDESV (reference sequence). The CDR3 length is 15 residues. Trimming left V 2 bases short and J 8 bases short, with 13 bases between. This CDR3 reads CASSLRRVADSPLHF. In nucleotides, the CDR3 is TGTGCCAGCAGCTTACGCAGGGTAGCTGATTCACCCCTCCACTTT.

The sample holds many counts of this clonotype. This chain uses TRBV5-8 with TRBJ2-3; TRBD1 matches at 8 bases. CDR1 is SGHTS and CDR2 is YDEGEE in the germline V gene. J was trimmed by 6 bases and V by 0 bases; bases with no gene match: 12. This CDR3 comprises 17 residues. This CDR3 is CASSLERGGQGADTQYF. For the CDR3, the DNA is TGTGCCAGCAGCTTGGAACGAGGGGGGCAGGGGGCGGATACGCAGTATTTT.

The chain couples TRBV7-8 to TRBJ1-2; tentative D call: TRBD1 (6 bases). Per germline, CDR1 SGHVS and CDR2 FQNEAQ. The CDR3 runs 15 residues. V dropped 3 bases and J dropped 8 bases, with 19 bases sitting between them. CDR3 in DNA: TGTGCCAGCAGCTTTGACAGGTCCACGATTGGAGGCTACACCTTC. This gives the protein CASSFDRSTIGGYTF.

As for this clonotype: One junction end does not reproduce the germline sequence, and a read error may be involved. V is TRBV7-2 and J is TRBJ2-2, with D tentatively TRBD1 (6 bases). There are 14 residues in the CDR3. The germline CDR1 and CDR2 sequences are SGHTA and FQGNSA. The chain's CDR3 is CATSCSPRTGTQFF. CDR3 in DNA: TGTGCCACCAGCTGTTCCCCCCGCACAGGGACGCAGTTTTTT. Filled out from reference TRBV7-2 and TRBJ2-2, the complete variable domain reads GAGVSQSPSNKVTEKGKDVELRCDPISGHTALYWYRQSLGQGLEFLIYFQGNSAPDKSGLPSDRFSAERTGGSVSTLTIQRTQQEDSAVYLCATSCSPRTGTQFFGEGSRLTVL.

This clonotype came up many times. The chain uses TRBV3-1 and TRBJ2-5, with 8 positions matching TRBD2. CDR3 length equals 13 residues. The germline CDR1 and CDR2 sequences are LGHDT and YNNKEL (reference sequence). V gave up 8 bases and J gave up 3 bases; unmatched junction bases: 5. CDR3 residues: CASLRGEEETQYF. The CDR3 coding sequence is TGTGCCAGCTTGCGGGGGGAAGAAGAGACCCAGTACTTC.

This clonotype was recorded only once. The chain couples TRBV19 to TRBJ1-2; possible D gene TRBD1, 5 bases. Trimming shortened V by 6 bases and J by 3 bases, and 14 bases separated the two germline ends. This CDR3 is built from 14 residues. Germline values: CDR1 LNHDA, CDR2 SQIVND (reference sequence). The CDR3 here is CASSPKGYDYGYTF. The CDR3 DNA follows: TGTGCCAGTAGCCCCAAGGGGTACGACTATGGCTACACCTTC.

The CDR3 bases are TGTGCCAGCACCCGGGGGGGGGGGGGAACAGAAGCCAAAAACATTCAGTACTTC. Its translation is CASTRGGGGTEAKNIQYF. The chain combines TRBV5-5 with TRBJ2-4, with 8 bases fitting TRBD2. The V segment lost 6 bases and the J segment 0 bases; nucleotides outside the gene matches: 14. CDR3 length: 18 amino acids. Germline V gene data show CDR1 as SGHKS and CDR2 as YYEKEE (reference sequence).

This clonotype was seen only once. The V call is TRBV10-2, the J call TRBJ1-6; TRBD1 matches at 9 bases. The junction had 4 bases not matched to a gene; V was cut back by 6 bases and J by 10 bases. The CDR3 has 13 amino acids. CDR1 and CDR2 (germline): WSHSY, SAAADI. As DNA, the CDR3 is TGCGCCAGCAGGGGACAGGGTAAATCACCCCTCCACTTT. It specifies CASRGQGKSPLHF.

The rearrangement links TRBV4-3 to TRBJ2-3; a possible D gene is TRBD2 (5 bases). In germline, CDR1 is LGHNA, CDR2 YSLEER. The CDR3 has 17 amino acids. V was pared by 6 bases and J by 2 bases, with 21 bases between. The CDR3 spells CASSDKEGGSATDTQYF. DNA of the CDR3: TGCGCCAGCAGTGATAAAGAAGGCGGGTCCGCCACAGATACGCAGTATTTT.

The V and J genes are TRBV7-2 and TRBJ1-2; 9 bases are a match to TRBD1. The germline V gene has CDR1 SGHTA and CDR2 FQGNSA. Trimming removed 5 bases from V and 10 bases from J; junction bases left unmatched: 17. CDR3 length equals 16 residues. The CDR3 sequence: CASSIRTGDEQYFYTF. The CDR3 DNA is TGTGCCAGCAGCATAAGGACAGGGGACGAGCAGTACTTCTACACCTTC.

As concerns this clonotype: Germline and junction disagree at one end, which may indicate a read error. V and J are TRBV5-1 and TRBJ2-1; D unclear. Germline V gene lookup returns CDR1 SGHRS and CDR2 YFSETQ. The CDR3 has 13 residues. As DNA, the CDR3 is TGTGCCAGCAAACCTGGACCCACCCTAACGCAGTTCTTC. Residues: CASKPGPTLTQFF. The full variable domain, completed using reference TRBV5-1 and TRBJ2-1, is KAGVTQTPRYLIKTRGQQVTLSCSPISGHRSVSWYQQTPGQGLQFLFEYFSETQRNKGNFPGRFSGRQFSNSRSEMNVSTLELGDSALYLCASKPGPTLTQFFGPGTRLTVL.

J is TRBJ1-4 and V is TRBV7-2; TRBD1 aligns across 8 bases. V was clipped by 2 bases and J by 10 bases; unmatched bases: 12. CDR1 SGHTA and CDR2 FQGNSA come from the germline V gene. The CDR3 has 16 residues. The CDR3 DNA reads as TGTGCCAGCAGCTTAAGCGAGGACAGGGTCTCAGGAAAACTGTTTTTT. As protein: CASSLSEDRVSGKLFF.

CDR3 bases: TGTGCCAGCAGCTTAGTTGAGACAGTAGGAGAGCAGTACTTC. It yields the protein CASSLVETVGEQYF. This chain connects TRBV7-2 to TRBJ2-7, with D maybe TRBD1 (5 bases). The CDR3 is made up of 14 amino acids. Between the trimmed V and J ends, which lost 1 base and 7 bases, there was a span of 14 bases. CDR1 and CDR2 from the germline V gene are SGHTA and FQGNSA.

Note on this clonotype: A read error may produce the germline difference seen at one junction end. The CDR3 sequence: CASSLGAAGMWFF. CDR3 bases: TGTGCCAGCAGCTTGGGGGCGGCAGGGATGTGGTTCTTC. The chain recombines TRBV5-1 with TRBJ2-1, with D tentatively TRBD1 (6 bases). Germline V gene data show CDR1 as SGHRS and CDR2 as YFSETQ. There are 13 residues in the CDR3.

This rearrangement joins TRBV7-8 to TRBJ2-2, with D perhaps matching TRBD2 (5 bases). The CDR3 is made up of 14 amino acids. V lost 2 bases and J 6 bases, leaving 10 bases between the germline ends. The germline CDR1 and CDR2 sequences are SGHVS and FQNEAQ. CDR3 sequence (DNA): TGTGCCAGCAGCTTAACGACCGGGGCCGGGGAGCTGTTTTTT. Its translation: CASSLTTGAGELFF.

Of note for this clonotype: Because the CDR3 is missing its conserved closing phenylalanine or tryptophan, this is likely a read error. Because the CDR3's place on the DNA is in doubt, the DNA is left out and the CDR3 is given as listed by TCRdb. This sequence joins TRBV7-3 and TRBJ1-1. Germline loops: CDR1 SGHTA, CDR2 FQGTGA. The CDR3 is 11 residues long, counting both termini. CDR3 loop: CAIRTTTEPFV.

The table lists this clonotype with a count of one. This rearrangement joins TRBV10-3 to TRBJ1-4; 8 bases are a match to TRBD1. CDR1 is ENHRY, CDR2 SYGVKD, per germline. This CDR3 has 15 amino acids. V was clipped by 0 bases and J by 4 bases; unmatched bases: 1. The CDR3 nucleotides are TGTGCCATCAGTGAGTCAGACAGGGGTAATGAAAAACTGTTTTTT. It translates to CAISESDRGNEKLFF.

This clonotype was recorded at least ten times. This chain connects TRBV7-8 to TRBJ1-2; 9 bases fit TRBD1. The ends lost 4 bases at V and 8 bases at J; junction bases unmatched: 11. The CDR3 is 15 residues long. CDR1 is SGHVS, CDR2 FQNEAQ, per germline. The CDR3 loop reads CASSSGTGPQRGYTF. CDR3 sequence (DNA): TGTGCCAGCAGCTCCGGGACAGGGCCCCAACGGGGCTACACCTTC.